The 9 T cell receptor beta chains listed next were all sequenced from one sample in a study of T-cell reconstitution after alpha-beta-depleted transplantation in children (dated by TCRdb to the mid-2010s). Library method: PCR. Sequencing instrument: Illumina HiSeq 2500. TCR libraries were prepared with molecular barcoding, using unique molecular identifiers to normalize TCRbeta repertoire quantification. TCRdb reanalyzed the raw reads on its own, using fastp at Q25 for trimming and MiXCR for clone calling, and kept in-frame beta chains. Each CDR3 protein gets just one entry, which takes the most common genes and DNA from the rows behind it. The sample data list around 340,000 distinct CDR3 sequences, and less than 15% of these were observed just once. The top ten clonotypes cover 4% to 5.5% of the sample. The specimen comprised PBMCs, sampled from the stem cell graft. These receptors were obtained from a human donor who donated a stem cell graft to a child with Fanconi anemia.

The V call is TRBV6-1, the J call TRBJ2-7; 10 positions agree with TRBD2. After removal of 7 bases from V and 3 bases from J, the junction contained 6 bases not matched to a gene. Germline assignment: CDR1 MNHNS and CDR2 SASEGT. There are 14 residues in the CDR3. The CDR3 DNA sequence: TGTGCCAGCACCTTAGCGGGGGGCCTCTACGAGCAGTACGTC. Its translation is CASTLAGGLYEQYV.

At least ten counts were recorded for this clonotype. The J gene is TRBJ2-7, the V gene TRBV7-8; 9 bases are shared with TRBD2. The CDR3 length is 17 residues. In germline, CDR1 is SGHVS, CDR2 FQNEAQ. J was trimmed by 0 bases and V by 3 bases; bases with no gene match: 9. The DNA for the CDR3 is TGTGCCAGCAGCTTGGGTAGCGGGGGCCCCAGCTCCTACGAGCAGTACTTC. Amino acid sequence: CASSLGSGGPSSYEQYF.

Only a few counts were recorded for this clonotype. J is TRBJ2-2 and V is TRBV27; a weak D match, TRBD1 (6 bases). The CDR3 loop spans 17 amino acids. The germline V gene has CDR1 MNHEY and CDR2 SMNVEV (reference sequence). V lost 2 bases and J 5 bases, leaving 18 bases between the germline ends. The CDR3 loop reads CASSLRAPGQFTGELFF. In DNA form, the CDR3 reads TGTGCCAGCAGTTTAAGGGCCCCGGGACAATTTACCGGGGAGCTGTTTTTT.

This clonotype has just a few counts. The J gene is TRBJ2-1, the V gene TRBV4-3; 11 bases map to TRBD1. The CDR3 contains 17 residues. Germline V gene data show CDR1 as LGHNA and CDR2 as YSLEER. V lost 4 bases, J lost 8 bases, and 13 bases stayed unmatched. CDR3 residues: CASSRQWGQGVRDEQFF. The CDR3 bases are TGCGCCAGCAGCCGGCAGTGGGGACAGGGGGTTAGGGATGAGCAGTTCTTC.

The CDR3 coding sequence is TGTGCCGGATCAGTTAGCTCCTACGAGCAGTACGTC. It is translated as CAGSVSSYEQYV. The genes are TRBV21-1 and TRBJ2-7. TRBV21-1 is labeled a pseudogene. The CDR3 runs to 12 residues.

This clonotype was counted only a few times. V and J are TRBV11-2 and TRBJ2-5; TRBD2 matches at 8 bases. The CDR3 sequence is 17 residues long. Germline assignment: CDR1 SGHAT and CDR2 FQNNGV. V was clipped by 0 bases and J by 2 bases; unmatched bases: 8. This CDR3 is CASSLDPVGGVQETQYF. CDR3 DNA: TGTGCCAGCAGCTTAGATCCGGTCGGGGGGGTTCAAGAGACCCAGTACTTC.

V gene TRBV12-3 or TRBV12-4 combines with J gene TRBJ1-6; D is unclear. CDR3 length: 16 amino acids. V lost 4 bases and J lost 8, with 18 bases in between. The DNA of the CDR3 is TGTGCCAGCAGTTCATCCGGGCCCCCTTCGGATTCACCCCTCCACTTT. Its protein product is CASSSSGPPSDSPLHF.

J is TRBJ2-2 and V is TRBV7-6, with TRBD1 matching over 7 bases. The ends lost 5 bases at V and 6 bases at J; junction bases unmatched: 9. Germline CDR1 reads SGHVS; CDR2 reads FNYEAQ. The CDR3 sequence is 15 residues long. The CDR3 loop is CASSGRQGTAGELFF. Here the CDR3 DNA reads TGTGCCAGCAGCGGGAGACAGGGAACGGCCGGGGAGCTGTTTTTT.

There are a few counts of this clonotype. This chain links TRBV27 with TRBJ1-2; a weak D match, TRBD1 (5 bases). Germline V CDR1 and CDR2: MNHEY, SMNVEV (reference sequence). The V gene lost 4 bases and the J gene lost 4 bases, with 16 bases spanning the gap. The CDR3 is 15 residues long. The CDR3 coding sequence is TGTGCCAGCAGTTCAACGAGGGACGATGGCTATGGCTACACCTTC. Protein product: CASSSTRDDGYGYTF.